A single TCR beta chain is shown here with its context. The antigen remains undetermined. This record comes from a study of post-analysis software for immune sequencing data. Overall study results and limits: When patients were compared with controls, about five TRBV segments were more frequent, TRBV5-6, TRBV5-1 and TRBV20-1 among them.

This CDR3 is 16 amino acids long. CDR1 is SGHVS and CDR2 is FQNEAQ in the germline V gene. The trim removed 3 bases at V and 2 bases at J, leaving 8 bases unmatched. Every TCR beta cDNA library bore unique molecular identifiers. A single record per CDR3 protein comes from TCRdb applying MiXCR to the PCR reads. Altogether about 460,000 distinct CDR3 sequences are present, around 40% being singletons, with the ten largest covering roughly an eighth. J is TRBJ2-3 and V is TRBV7-8; 7 bases align to TRBD2. This sequence originates from a girl between 5 and 17 years old with multiple sclerosis. The sequenced sample consisted of blood. CDR3 nucleotide sequence: TGTGCCAGCAGCTTTGGGGGAGGGACGTACACAGATACGCAGTATTTT. It translates to CASSFGGGTYTDTQYF.